This is a list of T cell receptor beta chains from one sample in a study of OX40 agonist ivuxolimab in advanced cancers. Assay used: immunoSEQ multiplex PCR; TCRdb lists only in-frame clones, some missing. The sample consists of approximately 67,000 clones, over 80% of them appearing once. The sequenced sample was CD4+ or CD8+ T cells sorted from blood, obtained in a trial of the OX40 agonist ivuxolimab. These receptors originate from an adult with an advanced solid tumor such as melanoma, head and neck, liver or kidney cancer. Both conserved end residues are part of each CDR3. A D gene is named only where the DNA matches it firmly. Size is stated for part of the rows, as once, few or many counts, or as a class when the clone is expanded.

D	length	V	size	J	DNA	CDR3
NA	15	TRBV5-1	once	TRBJ2-3	TGCGCCAGCAGCTTGGCTAGCAGAAACACAGATACGCAGTATTTT	CASSLASRNTDTQYF
NA	13	TRBV30	NA	TRBJ1-6	TGTGCCTCAGCAACAGGAGATAATTCACCCCTCCACTTT	CASATGDNSPLHF
NA	14	TRBV11-2	NA	TRBJ2-1	TGTGCCAGCAGCTTACGTCACAACTTCAATGAGCAGTTCTTC	CASSLRHNFNEQFF
TRBD2	20	TRBV7-3	once	TRBJ2-2	TGTGCCAGCAGCCGATACGCCCTCGGGAGTAGCGGGAGGGACACCGGGGAGCTGTTTTTT	CASSRYALGSSGRDTGELFF
NA	14	TRBV7-3	NA	TRBJ1-1	TGTGCCAGCAGCTTAAAACATACGAACACTGAAGCTTTCTTT	CASSLKHTNTEAFF
NA	12	TRBV18	NA	TRBJ2-3	TGTGCCAGCTCACCATACACAGATACGCAGTATTTT	CASSPYTDTQYF
NA	12	TRBV14	NA	TRBJ2-5	TGTGCCAGCAGCCCGTCCCGGGAGACCCAGTACTTC	CASSPSRETQYF
NA	14	TRBV6-1	NA	TRBJ1-2	TGTGCCAGCAGTGAAGCGTGGACGGACTATGGCTACACCTTC	CASSEAWTDYGYTF
TRBD1	15	TRBV2	NA	TRBJ2-1	TGTGCCAGCAGTGTGACAGGGAGCTCCTACAATGAGCAGTTCTTC	CASSVTGSSYNEQFF
NA	14	TRBV11-3	NA	TRBJ2-5	TGTGCCAGCAGCCCAACGGCTAACCAAGAGACCCAGTACTTC	CASSPTANQETQYF
NA	14	TRBV29-1	few	TRBJ2-2	TGCAGCGCACGAACCAGGGGCTCCACCGGGGAGCTGTTTTTT	CSARTRGSTGELFF
NA	15	TRBV28	NA	TRBJ1-2	TGTGCCAGCAGTTTAAATACCAGGGGCTTCGGGGGCTACACCTTC	CASSLNTRGFGGYTF
TRBD2	12	TRBV29-1	once	TRBJ2-7	TGCAGCGGGGGGACTAGCTCCTACGAGCAGTACTTC	CSGGTSSYEQYF
TRBD2	18	TRBV27	NA	TRBJ2-2	TGTGCCAGCAGTTTATCCCCCGGACTAGCGGGATTCACCGGGGAGCTGTTTTTT	CASSLSPGLAGFTGELFF
NA	14	TRBV5-6	once	TRBJ2-4	TGTGCCAGCAGCATTGGGGGTCCCAAAAACATTCAGTACTTC	CASSIGGPKNIQYF
NA	12	TRBV6-1	few	TRBJ1-1	TGTGCCAGCAGTGTCGCAGGTTCGGAAGCTTTCTTT	CASSVAGSEAFF
TRBD1	16	TRBV6-1	once	TRBJ1-1	TGTGCCAGCAGTGGGGCGACAGGGATACAGAACACTGAAGCTTTCTTT	CASSGATGIQNTEAFF
NA	14	TRBV5-4	NA	TRBJ2-1	TGTGCCAGCAGCTCAGGAGTCTCCTACAATGAGCAGTTCTTC	CASSSGVSYNEQFF
NA	15	TRBV12-2	NA	TRBJ2-7	TGTGCAAGTCGCTCCGGACTAGCGCCTGGCTACGAGCAGTACTTC	CASRSGLAPGYEQYF
TRBD1	14	TRBV7-8	NA	TRBJ2-2	TGTGCCAGCAGCTCCGGGACAGTCCCCGGGGAGCTGTTTTTT	CASSSGTVPGELFF
NA	12	TRBV25-1	once	TRBJ1-3	TGTGCCACCTACGCTGGTGGAAACACCATATATTTT	CATYAGGNTIYF
NA	13	TRBV6-1	NA	TRBJ2-3	TGTGCCAGCAGTGGAGTTTTTACAGATACGCAGTATTTT	CASSGVFTDTQYF
NA	14	TRBV7-6	few	TRBJ1-4	TGTGCCAGCAGCCCGACCAACGGGGGTGAAAAACTGTTTTTT	CASSPTNGGEKLFF
NA	13	TRBV11-2	NA	TRBJ2-7	TGTGCCAGCAGCTACGACCGAGCCTACGAGCAGTACTTC	CASSYDRAYEQYF
TRBD1	15	TRBV19	NA	TRBJ1-2	TGTGCCAGTAGTACCACGGACAGGGGAGACTATGGCTACACCTTC	CASSTTDRGDYGYTF
NA	15	TRBV18	NA	TRBJ1-4	TGTGCCAGCTCCCAGAGGACGGACTCTAATGAAAAACTGTTTTTT	CASSQRTDSNEKLFF
NA	17	TRBV19	once	TRBJ1-3	TGTGCCAGTAGTATTCCGATCCGTAAGCCCTCTGGAAACACCATATATTTT	CASSIPIRKPSGNTIYF
NA	14	TRBV7-6	NA	TRBJ2-2	TGTGCCAGCAGCCCAATCCCAGCTACCGGGGAGCTGTTTTTT	CASSPIPATGELFF
NA	14	TRBV10-3	once	TRBJ2-2	TGTGCCATCAGTGGACTCGCGAACACCGGGGAGCTGTTTTTT	CAISGLANTGELFF
NA	12	TRBV15	once	TRBJ1-4	TGTGCCACCAGCAGGACTGCTGAAAAACTGTTTTTT	CATSRTAEKLFF
TRBD1	16	TRBV27	NA	TRBJ2-1	TGTGCCAGCAGTACGGGACAGGGGGCTCTTGGCGATGAGCAGTTCTTC	CASSTGQGALGDEQFF
NA	16	TRBV18	NA	TRBJ2-6	TGTGCCAGCTCAACGACAGGTGGCTCTGGGGCCAACGTCCTGACTTTC	CASSTTGGSGANVLTF
NA	16	TRBV1	NA	TRBJ2-7	TGCACCAGCAGCCAAGAGCGACTAGCGGGAAGCTACGAGCAGTACTTC	CTSSQERLAGSYEQYF
NA	15	TRBV27	NA	TRBJ1-5	TGTGCCAGCAGTTTTAGGGGGAATAGCAATCAGCCCCAGCATTTT	CASSFRGNSNQPQHF
NA	15	TRBV6-5	NA	TRBJ2-1	TGTGCCAGCAGTTCCCCCAACCAGCCCTACAATGAGCAGTTCTTC	CASSSPNQPYNEQFF
NA	15	TRBV5-4	NA	TRBJ1-1	TGTGCCAGCAGCCCACGGGACCGGATGAACACTGAAGCTTTCTTT	CASSPRDRMNTEAFF
NA	14	TRBV5-4	NA	TRBJ1-3	TGTGCCAGCAGCTTGGTCGGACAGGGAAACACCATATATTTT	CASSLVGQGNTIYF
NA	13	TRBV10-2	NA	TRBJ1-1	TGCGCCAGCCTCTTTGACAGGAACACTGAAGCTTTCTTT	CASLFDRNTEAFF
NA	14	TRBV30	NA	TRBJ1-2	TGTGCCTCAGGCGGGGGCGTTCCTAACTATGGCTACACCTTC	CASGGGVPNYGYTF
TRBD1	18	TRBV5-6	NA	TRBJ1-1	TGTGCCAGCAGCTTGGGCGACAGGGTGGCTCCCGGGGAGACTGAAGCTTTCTTT	CASSLGDRVAPGETEAFF
TRBD1	15	TRBV11-2	NA	TRBJ2-7	TGTGCCAGCAGTTGGGTGACAGGGGGCCGCTACGAGCAGTACTTC	CASSWVTGGRYEQYF
NA	17	TRBV11-1	NA	TRBJ2-6	TGTGCCAGCAGCCCCCTAGGGGGGGGCTCTGGGGCCAACGTCCTGACTTTC	CASSPLGGGSGANVLTF
NA	16	TRBV7-6	once	TRBJ1-5	TGTGCCAGCAGCCCCGGGACGGGAAATAGCAATCAGCCCCAGCATTTT	CASSPGTGNSNQPQHF